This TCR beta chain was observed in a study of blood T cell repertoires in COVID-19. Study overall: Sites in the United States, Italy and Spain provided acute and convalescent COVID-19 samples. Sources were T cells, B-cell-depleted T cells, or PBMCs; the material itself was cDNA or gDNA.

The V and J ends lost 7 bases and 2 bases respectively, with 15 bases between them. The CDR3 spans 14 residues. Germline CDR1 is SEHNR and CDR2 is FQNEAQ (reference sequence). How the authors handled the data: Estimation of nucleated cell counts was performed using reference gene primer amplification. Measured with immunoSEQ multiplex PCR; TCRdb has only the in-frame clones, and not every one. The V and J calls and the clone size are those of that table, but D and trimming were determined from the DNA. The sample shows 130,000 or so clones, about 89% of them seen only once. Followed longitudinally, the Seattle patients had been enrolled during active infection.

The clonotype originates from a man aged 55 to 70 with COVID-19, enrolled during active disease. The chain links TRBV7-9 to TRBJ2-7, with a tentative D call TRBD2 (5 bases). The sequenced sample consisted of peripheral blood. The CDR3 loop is CASTLTSGTYEQYF. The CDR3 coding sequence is TGTGCCAGCACCCTGACCTCGGGGACCTACGAGCAGTACTTC.